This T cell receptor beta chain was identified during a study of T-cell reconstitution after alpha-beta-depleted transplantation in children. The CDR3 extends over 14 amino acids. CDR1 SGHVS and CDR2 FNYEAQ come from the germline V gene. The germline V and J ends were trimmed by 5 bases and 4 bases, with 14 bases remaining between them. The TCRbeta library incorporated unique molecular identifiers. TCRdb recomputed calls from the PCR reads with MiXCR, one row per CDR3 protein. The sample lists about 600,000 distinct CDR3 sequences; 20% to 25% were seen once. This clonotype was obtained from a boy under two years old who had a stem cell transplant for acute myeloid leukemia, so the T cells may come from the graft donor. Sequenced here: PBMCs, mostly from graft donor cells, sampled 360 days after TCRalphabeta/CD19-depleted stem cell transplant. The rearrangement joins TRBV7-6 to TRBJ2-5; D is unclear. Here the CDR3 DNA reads TGTGCCAGCAGCACCCGACCCGTGGGAGAGACCCAGTACTTC. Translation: CASSTRPVGETQYF.